Following are 24 T cell receptor beta chains from one sample sequenced in a study of T-cell reconstitution after alpha-beta-depleted transplantation in children (dated by TCRdb to the mid-2010s). According to the study, the label for this sample's treatment or condition signals: allogeneic hematopoietic cell transplantation with graft depleted of TCRalphabeta T cells and CD19 B cells. Library preparation employed PCR. Sequencer: Illumina HiSeq 2500. To normalize quantification of the TCRbeta repertoire, the TCR libraries were built with molecular barcoding that relied on unique molecular identifiers. TCRdb reprocessed the public reads (quality trimming at Q25 with fastp, clone calling with MiXCR) and kept in-frame beta chains. Entries that share a CDR3 protein sequence are merged under the most common genes and DNA. The sample table records 200,000 to 250,000 distinct CDR3 sequences; roughly 7.7% of these occur just once. The ten largest clones capture just under 6.5% of the sample.

Sequenced material: PBMCs, mostly from graft donor cells, taken 180 days after TCRalphabeta/CD19-depleted stem cell transplant. These receptors originate from a male patient between 10 and 17 years old who had a stem cell transplant for acute lymphoblastic leukemia, so the T cells may come from the graft donor.

This clonotype came up many times. The rearrangement links TRBV5-6 to TRBJ2-3; TRBD2 agrees at 8 bases. The CDR3 runs to 15 residues. The J segment lost 3 bases and the V segment lost 2 bases, leaving 5 bases of the junction unmatched. CDR1 is SGHDT, CDR2 YYEEEE, per germline. CDR3: CASSFRVAGTDTQYF. The CDR3 bases are TGTGCCAGCAGCTTCAGGGTAGCGGGGACAGATACGCAGTATTTT.

This clonotype turned up a few times. The chain recombines TRBV10-1 with TRBJ1-2; tentative D call: TRBD1 (5 bases). Germline loops: CDR1 WNHNN, CDR2 SYGVQD (reference sequence). The CDR3 is 14 amino acids. V lost 5 bases and J 0 bases, leaving 10 bases between the germline ends. The CDR3 spells CASSPAGANYGYTF. The CDR3 DNA reads as TGCGCCAGCAGTCCTGCGGGGGCTAACTATGGCTACACCTTC.

There are many counts of this clonotype. The chain combines TRBV5-5 with TRBJ2-4, with a possible D match to TRBD1 (6 bases). The CDR3 contains 16 residues. CDR1 and CDR2 from the germline V gene are SGHKS and YYEKEE (reference sequence). V lost 3 bases, J lost 1 base, and 14 bases lay in between. Here the CDR3 reads CASSSQGNLAKNIQYF. CDR3 nucleotide sequence: TGTGCCAGCAGCTCGCAGGGGAATCTGGCCAAAAACATTCAGTACTTC.

This clonotype was seen many times. This chain joins TRBV25-1 and TRBJ2-5; D may be TRBD2 (6 bases). Germline values: CDR1 MGHDK, CDR2 SYGVNS. Between the trimmed V and J ends, which lost 4 bases and 3 bases, there was a span of 12 bases. This CDR3 region has 14 residues. The CDR3, as DNA: TGTGCCAGCAGTGGTCGGGCGGGGAAAGAGACCCAGTACTTC. The encoded protein is CASSGRAGKETQYF. The full variable domain, rest sourced from reference TRBV25-1 and TRBJ2-5, is EADIYQTPRYLVIGTGKKITLECSQTMGHDKMYWYQQDPGMELHLIHYSYGVNSTEKGDLSSESTVSRIRTEHFPLTLESARPSHTSQYLCASSGRAGKETQYFGPGTRLLVL.

This clonotype was detected ten times or more. This chain joins TRBV5-1 and TRBJ2-1; the match to TRBD2 covers 10 bases. Germline V gives CDR1 SGHRS, CDR2 YFSETQ. The length of the CDR3 is 16 residues. With 3 bases clipped from V and 3 bases from J, the junction kept 6 bases outside the gene matches. The CDR3 sequence: CASSSRLAGYYNEQFF. The CDR3 bases are TGCGCCAGCAGCTCGCGACTAGCGGGCTACTACAATGAGCAGTTCTTC.

This clonotype occurred many times. This chain links TRBV7-6 with TRBJ2-7, with a tentative D call TRBD2 (6 bases). The CDR3 length is 15 residues. Germline CDR1 is SGHVS and CDR2 is FNYEAQ. Trimming shortened V by 4 bases and J by 0 bases, and 13 bases separated the two germline ends. CDR3 loop: CASSSLAGSSYEQYF. The CDR3 DNA sequence: TGTGCCAGCAGCTCCCTGGCGGGAAGCTCCTACGAGCAGTACTTC. Variable domain in full (rest from reference TRBV7-6 and TRBJ2-7): GAGVSQSPRYKVTKRGQDVALRCDPISGHVSLYWYRQALGQGPEFLTYFNYEAQQDKSGLPNDRFSAERPEGSISTLTIQRTEQRDSAMYRCASSSLAGSSYEQYFGPGTRLTVT.

The table lists this clonotype with many counts. The rearrangement uses TRBV4-1 and TRBJ2-4; no clear D. CDR1 is MGHRA, CDR2 YSYEKL, per germline. V was cut by 0 bases and J by 10 bases, with 10 bases left in between. The CDR3 length is 13 residues. CDR3 nucleotide sequence: TGCGCCAGCAGCCAAGAACGCGTGGGGATTCAGTACTTC. Protein: CASSQERVGIQYF.

This clonotype was picked up many times. The chain employs TRBV28 and TRBJ2-5, with D tentatively TRBD1 (6 bases). The CDR3 loop spans 15 amino acids. The V gene lost 2 bases and the J gene lost 5 bases, with 15 bases spanning the gap. Germline loops: CDR1 MDHEN, CDR2 SYDVKM. This CDR3 reads CASSLNRALWETQYF. Written as DNA, the CDR3 is TGTGCCAGCAGTTTAAACAGGGCTTTATGGGAGACCCAGTACTTC.

This clonotype was found many times. V gene TRBV20-1 combines with J gene TRBJ2-5; D uncertain. This CDR3 comprises 11 residues. Trimming pared 0 bases from V and 8 bases from J, leaving 7 bases between. Germline CDR1 DFQATT, CDR2 SNEGSKA (reference sequence). The CDR3 protein is CSARERGTQYF. Written as DNA, the CDR3 is TGCAGTGCTAGAGAACGCGGCACCCAGTACTTC.

This clonotype was seen at least ten times. This sequence joins TRBV12-3 or TRBV12-4 and TRBJ2-3; 7 bases fit TRBD1. The CDR3 runs to 14 residues. V gave up 3 bases and J gave up 3 bases; unmatched junction bases: 3. In DNA, the CDR3 is TGTGCCAGCAGTTTCCGACAGGGAACAGATACGCAGTATTTT. It is translated as CASSFRQGTDTQYF.

This clonotype was observed at least ten times. The chain is built from TRBV28 and TRBJ2-7; 10 positions match TRBD2. CDR3 length equals 15 residues. With V trimmed by 2 bases and J by 3 bases, 4 bases remained unmatched. Germline CDR1 is MDHEN and CDR2 is SYDVKM. The CDR3 here is CASSLGSSGSYEQYF. CDR3 nucleotide sequence: TGTGCCAGCAGTTTAGGTTCTAGCGGGAGCTACGAGCAGTACTTC.

In the case of this clonotype: This may come from a read error, since a much larger clone is one base off. The rearrangement joins TRBV5-1 to TRBJ1-3; no firm D call. The germline V gene encodes CDR1 SGHRS and CDR2 YFSETQ. The CDR3 is 13 amino acids. The CDR3 DNA follows: TGCGCCAGCAGCAGGACGACTGGAGACACCATATATTTT. Its protein is CASSRTTGDTIYF.

This clonotype was recorded at least ten times. The chain has TRBV10-2 and TRBJ1-5, with TRBD1 matching over 9 bases. This CDR3 has 14 amino acids. The germline V gene has CDR1 WSHSY and CDR2 SAAADI. J was trimmed by 6 bases and V by 6 bases; bases with no gene match: 6. The CDR3: CASSDGTGSQPQHF. CDR3 nucleotide sequence: TGCGCCAGCAGCGACGGGACAGGGAGTCAGCCCCAGCATTTT.

The genes are TRBV12-3 or TRBV12-4 and TRBJ2-2; TRBD1 matches 10 bases. The V segment lost 6 bases and the J segment 3 bases; nucleotides outside the gene matches: 7. This CDR3 has 16 amino acids. In DNA, the CDR3 is TGTGCCAGCAGACCCGGACAGGGGGGCTACACCGGGGAGCTGTTTTTT. This encodes CASRPGQGGYTGELFF.

This clonotype was counted a few times. The V call is TRBV28, the J call TRBJ2-3; D is possibly TRBD1 (7 bases). Germline V gene data show CDR1 as MDHEN and CDR2 as SYDVKM. V was cut by 4 bases and J by 2 bases, with 16 bases left in between. This CDR3 spans 16 amino acids. CDR3 DNA: TGTGCCAGCAGTTGCGAGGGGGCGCGGGACACAGATACGCAGTATTTT. Residues: CASSCEGARDTDTQYF.

This clonotype was detected ten times or more. The rearrangement uses TRBV7-9 and TRBJ2-7; D is unclear. The V end was cut by 1 base, the J end by 4 bases, with 20 bases between. The CDR3 contains 17 residues. Germline V lookup: CDR1 SEHNR, CDR2 FQNEAQ (reference sequence). In DNA form, the CDR3 reads TGTGCCAGCAGCTTAGATTATCGTGCTAACGGGTGGTACGAGCAGTACTTC. It encodes CASSLDYRANGWYEQYF. The variable domain in full, with the rest retrieved from reference TRBV7-9 and TRBJ2-7, is DTGVSQNPRHKITKRGQNVTFRCDPISEHNRLYWYRQTLGQGPEFLTYFQNEAQLEKSRLLSDRFSAERPKGSFSTLEIQRTEQGDSAMYLCASSLDYRANGWYEQYFGPGTRLTVT.

This clonotype was seen many times. This rearrangement joins TRBV9 to TRBJ2-3; TRBD1 matches 7 bases. CDR3 length equals 17 residues. V shed 3 bases, J shed 2 bases, and the junction held 12 bases outside the gene matches. From germline, CDR1 is SGDLS and CDR2 YYNGEE. CDR3 bases: TGTGCCAGCAGCGGACGGACAGGCTCACCTTCCACAGATACGCAGTATTTT. Translation gives CASSGRTGSPSTDTQYF.

This clonotype was found many times. The genes are TRBV28 and TRBJ1-1; D unclear. The germline gives CDR1 MDHEN, CDR2 SYDVKM. Trimming took 4 bases from V and 1 from J, leaving 19 bases between them. This CDR3 contains 17 residues. CDR3 in amino acids: CASSYALMGKTNTEAFF. CDR3 nucleotide sequence: TGTGCCAGCAGTTATGCCTTGATGGGGAAGACGAACACTGAAGCTTTCTTT.

This clonotype was seen ten or more times. The CDR3 DNA sequence: TGTGCCAGCAGTTCGTCCGGGACCTATAATTCACCCCTCCACTTT. It yields the protein CASSSSGTYNSPLHF. The chain is built from TRBV12-3 or TRBV12-4 and TRBJ1-6; D unclear. V shed 4 bases and J shed 2 bases, with 9 bases lying between them. This CDR3 has 15 residues.

This clonotype was detected ten times or more. V and J are TRBV12-3 or TRBV12-4 and TRBJ2-2; 9 bases align to TRBD1. This CDR3 is built from 15 residues. V gave up 6 bases and J gave up 3 bases; unmatched junction bases: 5. The DNA for the CDR3 is TGTGCCAGCAGGGGACAGGGAGGGTACACCGGGGAGCTGTTTTTT. Amino acids: CASRGQGGYTGELFF.

This clonotype occurred many times. This chain joins TRBV5-5 and TRBJ1-4; D gene unclear. V lost 1 base and J lost 4, with 8 bases in between. CDR1 and CDR2 (germline): SGHKS, YYEKEE (reference sequence). The CDR3 runs to 14 residues. CDR3 sequence: CASSLLDGNEKLFF. The CDR3 DNA is TGTGCCAGCAGCTTGCTCGACGGTAATGAAAAACTGTTTTTT.

This clonotype was seen at least ten times. The chain is built from TRBV11-2 and TRBJ1-2; tentative D call: TRBD1 (6 bases). Trimming left V 6 bases short and J 4 bases short, with 18 bases between. Germline values: CDR1 SGHAT, CDR2 FQNNGV. The CDR3 sequence is 15 residues long. The CDR3 protein is CASRSYRERSYGYTF. The CDR3 region has the DNA TGTGCCAGCAGATCCTACAGGGAAAGAAGCTATGGCTACACCTTC.

In this sample, this clonotype turned up many times. The chain uses TRBV6-2 or TRBV6-3 and TRBJ2-3; D is uncertain. The CDR3 extends over 15 amino acids. Trimming left V 0 bases short and J 2 bases short, with 9 bases between. Looked up from germline, CDR1 is MNHEY and CDR2 is SVGEGT. The CDR3 protein is CASSYSKVYTDTQYF. CDR3 nucleotide sequence: TGTGCCAGCAGTTACTCGAAGGTTTACACAGATACGCAGTATTTT.

In its sample, this clonotype was seen many times. The rearrangement joins TRBV6-1 to TRBJ1-3, with D uncertain. The V gene's germline CDR1 is MNHNS and CDR2 SASEGT. Between the trimmed V and J ends, which lost 7 bases and 4 bases, there was a span of 20 bases. CDR3 length: 16 amino acids. As DNA, the CDR3 is TGTGCCAGCACCCCCTTCCCCAGGACTAGAGGAAACACCATATATTTT. As protein: CASTPFPRTRGNTIYF.